This T cell receptor (beta chain) was captured in a study of T cell repertoires in MIS-A myocarditis. The sample holds a few counts of this clone. The V and J ends lost 2 bases and 7 bases respectively, with 8 bases between them. Germline V gene sequence: CDR1 MNHEY, CDR2 SVGAGI. CDR3 length equals 12 residues. Assay: immunoSEQ multiplex PCR; the TCRdb copy retains only in-frame clones and omits some. The sample shows 5,000 to 7,500 clones, just under 80% of them seen only once. The sequence derives from a man aged 18 to 35 with fulminant myocarditis from multisystem inflammatory syndrome in adults (MIS-A) after COVID-19. The chain is built from TRBV6-5 and TRBJ1-1; no reliable D call. Sequences were obtained from interventricular septum heart tissue obtained at autopsy. The CDR3 is CASSYDGVEAFF. In DNA form, the CDR3 reads TGTGCCAGCAGTTACGACGGGGTTGAAGCTTTCTTT.